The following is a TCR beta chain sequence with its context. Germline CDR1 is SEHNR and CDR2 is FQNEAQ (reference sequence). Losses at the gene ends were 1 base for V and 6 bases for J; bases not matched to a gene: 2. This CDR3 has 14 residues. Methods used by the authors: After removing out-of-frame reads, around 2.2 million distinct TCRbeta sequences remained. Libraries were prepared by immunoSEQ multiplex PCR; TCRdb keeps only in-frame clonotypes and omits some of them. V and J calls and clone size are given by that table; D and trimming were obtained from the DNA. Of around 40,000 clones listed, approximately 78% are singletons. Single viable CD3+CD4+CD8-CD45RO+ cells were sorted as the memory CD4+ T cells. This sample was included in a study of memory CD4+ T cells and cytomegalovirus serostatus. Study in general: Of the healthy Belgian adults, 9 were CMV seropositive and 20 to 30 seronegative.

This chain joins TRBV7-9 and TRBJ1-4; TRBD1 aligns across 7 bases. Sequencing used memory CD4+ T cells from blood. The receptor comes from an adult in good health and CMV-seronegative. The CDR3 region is CASSLGTGDEKLFF. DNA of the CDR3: TGTGCCAGCAGCTTAGGGACAGGAGATGAAAAACTGTTTTTT.